Presented here are 25 T cell receptor beta chains from one specimen sequenced in a study of memory CD4+ T cells and cytomegalovirus serostatus. TCRdb keeps only in-frame clones here, not all; method: immunoSEQ multiplex PCR. The sample consists of tens of thousands of clones, less than 85% of them appearing once. The sort gate was single viable CD3+CD4+CD8-CD45RO+ cells for memory CD4+ T cells. The specimen sequenced was memory CD4+ T cells from blood. Receptor source: an adult in good health and CMV-seronegative.

The CDR3 DNA follows: TGTGCCAGCGGACCGACCGGATACAGCTATGGCTACACCTTC. Translating it yields CASGPTGYSYGYTF. V and J are TRBV6-6 and TRBJ1-2; D call uncertain. The germline V and J ends were trimmed by 8 bases and 4 bases, with 17 bases remaining between them. The CDR3 is 14 residues long. Germline CDR1 reads MNHNY; CDR2 reads SVGAGI (reference sequence).

This CDR3 is CATSSLPADTQYF. In DNA, the CDR3 is TGTGCCACCAGCAGCCTCCCGGCAGATACGCAGTATTTT. This chain uses TRBV15 with TRBJ2-3; D gene uncertain. CDR3 size: 13 residues. Trimming took 3 bases from V and 4 from J, leaving 8 bases between them. Germline-derived CDR1 and CDR2 are LNHNV and YYDKDF (reference sequence).

J is TRBJ2-2 and V is TRBV7-2, with D perhaps matching TRBD1 (6 bases). The V end was cut by 7 bases, the J end by 5 bases, with 14 bases between. There are 14 residues in the CDR3. The germline gives CDR1 SGHTA, CDR2 FQGNSA. CDR3 nucleotide sequence: TGTGCCAGCACCACAGGGCCTTGGACCGGGGAGCTGTTTTTT. Amino acid sequence: CASTTGPWTGELFF.

Only a few counts were recorded for this clone. The same CDR3 is also encoded by other DNA sequences in this sample. The rearrangement links TRBV28 to TRBJ1-5; D gene ambiguous. Germline assignment: CDR1 MDHEN and CDR2 SYDVKM. This CDR3 comprises 14 residues. Trimming stripped 3 bases from V and 0 bases from J, with 6 bases between. In DNA, the CDR3 is TGTGCCAGCAGTTTCCAGTCTAGCAATCAGCCCCAGCATTTT. Protein product: CASSFQSSNQPQHF.

The chain carries TRBV7-3 and TRBJ2-1, with TRBD1 identical over 7 bases. The V segment lost 5 bases and the J segment 2 bases; nucleotides outside the gene matches: 3. Germline V gene lookup returns CDR1 SGHTA and CDR2 FQGTGA. CDR3 size: 14 residues. CDR3 sequence: CASSPDRAYNEQFF. The CDR3, as DNA: TGTGCCAGCAGCCCTGACAGGGCCTACAATGAGCAGTTCTTC. The whole variable domain, filled in from reference TRBV7-3 and TRBJ2-1, reads GAGVSQTPSNKVTEKGKYVELRCDPISGHTALYWYRQSLGQGPEFLIYFQGTGAADDSGLPNDRFFAVRPEGSVSTLKIQRTERGDSAVYLCASSPDRAYNEQFFGPGTRLTVL.

The chain is built from TRBV12-5 and TRBJ2-7; D might be TRBD1 or TRBD2, each matching 5 bases. The V gene lost 0 bases and the J gene lost 1 base, with 16 bases spanning the gap. CDR1 and CDR2 from the germline V gene are LGHNT and FRNRAP. The CDR3 is 17 residues long. CDR3 residues: CASGLVRVLGESYEQYF. DNA for the CDR3: TGTGCTAGTGGTTTGGTACGTGTTTTGGGGGAGTCCTACGAGCAGTACTTC.

The rearrangement joins TRBV28 to TRBJ2-7; TRBD1 agrees at 9 bases. CDR1 is MDHEN, CDR2 SYDVKM, per germline. The CDR3 length is 14 residues. With 4 bases clipped from V and 7 bases from J, the junction kept 8 bases outside the gene matches. CDR3 protein: CASSSGTGKVEQYF. In DNA, the CDR3 is TGTGCCAGCAGTTCTGGGACAGGGAAAGTTGAGCAGTACTTC.

The rearrangement links TRBV28 to TRBJ2-7, with 9 bases lining up with TRBD1. There are 14 residues in the CDR3. The V segment lost 5 bases and the J segment 6 bases; nucleotides outside the gene matches: 8. Germline lookup yields CDR1 MDHEN and CDR2 SYDVKM. The CDR3 DNA reads TGTGCCAGCAGTCCACAGGGGGCTCTGAGCGAGCAGTACTTC. This encodes CASSPQGALSEQYF.

The V call is TRBV5-1, the J call TRBJ2-5; D ambiguous. The CDR3 is 13 residues long. The germline V and J ends were trimmed by 7 bases and 5 bases, with 15 bases remaining between them. Germline CDR1 reads SGHRS; CDR2 reads YFSETQ. CDR3 DNA: TGCGCCAGCGGCCATTCGGGTGGGGAGACCCAGTACTTC. Translated: CASGHSGGETQYF.

The chain carries TRBV2 and TRBJ2-6; D uncertain. Germline V gene data show CDR1 as SNHLY and CDR2 as FYNNEI. The CDR3 spans 13 residues. Trimming took off 8 bases at V and 0 bases at J, with 5 bases between the two ends. The CDR3 DNA reads as TGTGCCAGCTTTTACTCTGGGGCCAACGTCCTGACTTTC. Residues: CASFYSGANVLTF.

This chain connects TRBV7-9 to TRBJ1-2; TRBD1 agrees at 11 bases. The CDR3 consists of 16 residues. V lost 1 base and J lost 0; bases outside the gene matches: 1. The germline gives CDR1 SEHNR, CDR2 FQNEAQ (reference sequence). This CDR3 reads CASSLGTGGANYGYTF. The DNA for the CDR3 is TGTGCCAGCAGCTTAGGGACAGGGGGCGCTAACTATGGCTACACCTTC.

DNA of the CDR3: TGTGCCAGCAGCATGCAGGGGAAAAACACTGAAGCTTTCTTT. Its translation is CASSMQGKNTEAFF. This chain connects TRBV28 to TRBJ1-1; a weak D match, TRBD1 (6 bases). Germline-derived CDR1 and CDR2 are MDHEN and SYDVKM. The CDR3 runs to 14 residues. Trimming removed 6 bases at V and 2 bases at J, with 13 bases between. The variable domain in full, completed from reference TRBV28 and TRBJ1-1, reads DVKVTQSSRYLVKRTGEKVFLECVQDMDHENMFWYRQDPGLGLRLIYFSYDVKMKEKGDIPEGYSVSREKKERFSLILESASTNQTSMYLCASSMQGKNTEAFFGQGTRLTVV.

This sequence joins TRBV18 and TRBJ1-5; D not resolved. V was shortened by 3 bases and J by 5 bases, with 8 bases between the two germline ends. The length of the CDR3 is 13 residues. CDR1 and CDR2 from the germline V gene are KGHSH and LQKENI. The CDR3 sequence is CASSPRSDQPQHF. The DNA for the CDR3 is TGTGCCAGCTCACCGCGGAGCGATCAGCCCCAGCATTTT.

The gene calls are TRBV11-3 and TRBJ1-1; TRBD1 agrees at 11 bases. The CDR3 extends over 15 amino acids. V was clipped by 0 bases and J by 8 bases; unmatched bases: 5. Looked up from germline, CDR1 is SGHNT and CDR2 is YENEEA. The DNA of the CDR3 is TGTGCCAGCAGCTTAGATCCGGACAGGGGGCGAGAAGCTTTCTTT. Protein: CASSLDPDRGREAFF.

This clone was picked up a small number of times. The J gene is TRBJ2-7, the V gene TRBV14; D might be TRBD2 (5 bases). This CDR3 spans 12 amino acids. The germline V gene encodes CDR1 SGHDN and CDR2 FVKESK. The germline V and J ends were trimmed by 10 bases and 2 bases, with 12 bases remaining between them. Written as DNA, the CDR3 is TGTGCCACCGGGCGAGGGACCTACGAGCAGTACTTC. Amino acids: CATGRGTYEQYF.

This clone was picked up a small number of times. This chain joins TRBV21-1 and TRBJ1-6; the table gives TRBD1 as D, unverified against the DNA. TRBV21-1 is labeled a pseudogene. The CDR3 totals 15 residues. The CDR3 loop is CASSRQGPRDSPLHF. CDR3 in DNA: TGTGCCAGCAGCAGACAGGGACCGAGGGATTCACCCCTCCACTTT.

J is TRBJ1-2 and V is TRBV9; 7 bases match TRBD1. This CDR3 has 14 residues. Germline CDR1 and CDR2: SGDLS and YYNGEE. Trimming at V came to 0 bases and at J to 8 bases, leaving 7 bases not matched to a gene. The CDR3: CASSVADRVTGYTF. The DNA of the CDR3 is TGTGCCAGCAGCGTAGCCGACAGGGTGACGGGCTACACCTTC.

This chain uses TRBV28 with TRBJ2-5; the match to TRBD2 covers 8 bases. The CDR3 length is 13 residues. The trim removed 8 bases at V and 2 bases at J, leaving 4 bases unmatched. Germline V gene sequence: CDR1 MDHEN, CDR2 SYDVKM. The CDR3 spells CASARGGQETQYF. In DNA, the CDR3 is TGTGCCAGCGCTCGGGGGGGTCAAGAGACCCAGTACTTC.

CDR3 in DNA: TGTGCCAGCAGGAGACAGGGGGTCATCGAAGCTTTCTTT. Its protein product is CASRRQGVIEAFF. V usage is TRBV6-5 and J usage is TRBJ1-1, with TRBD1 identical over 9 bases. The CDR3 covers 13 residues. J gave up 8 bases and V 6 bases, and 7 bases lay outside the gene matches. Looked up from germline, CDR1 is MNHEY and CDR2 is SVGAGI.

This rearrangement joins TRBV6-6 to TRBJ1-3; 8 bases line up with TRBD1. V was clipped by 5 bases and J by 7 bases; unmatched bases: 10. The CDR3 has 15 amino acids. CDR1 and CDR2 from the germline V gene are MNHNY and SVGAGI (reference sequence). CDR3 region: CASSPWDRPSNTIYF. CDR3 coding DNA: TGTGCCAGCAGTCCTTGGGACAGGCCGTCGAACACCATATATTTT.

The chain couples TRBV6-5 to TRBJ2-5, with D maybe TRBD2 (7 bases). This CDR3 comprises 14 residues. Trimming took 4 bases from V and 7 from J, leaving 16 bases between them. Germline-derived CDR1 and CDR2 are MNHEY and SVGAGI. CDR3 DNA: TGTGCCAGCAGTTCAAGGGGGGGCCGAGGGACCCAGTACTTC. Translated: CASSSRGGRGTQYF.

The chain is built from TRBV29-1 and TRBJ1-6; 7 bases are a match to TRBD1. Germline loops: CDR1 SQVTM, CDR2 ANQGSEA. V lost 4 bases and J lost 9; bases outside the gene matches: 6. The CDR3 is made up of 13 amino acids. As DNA, the CDR3 is TGCAGCGTTGCCACAGGGGTAGGTTCACCCCTCCACTTT. Translated: CSVATGVGSPLHF.

The chain has TRBV2 and TRBJ2-7, with D hard to call. Germline CDR1 and CDR2: SNHLY and FYNNEI. Between the trimmed V and J ends, which lost 3 bases and 5 bases, there was a span of 5 bases. The CDR3 is made up of 11 amino acids. As DNA, the CDR3 is TGTGCCAGCAGTGATTGGGACGAGCAGTACTTC. As protein: CASSDWDEQYF.

The J gene is TRBJ1-6, the V gene TRBV18; 8 bases match TRBD1. In germline, CDR1 is KGHSH, CDR2 LQKENI. The V and J ends lost 3 bases and 8 bases, in that order; junction bases with no gene match: 3. CDR3 size: 14 residues. The CDR3 protein is CASSPDRVYSPLHF. Here the CDR3 DNA reads TGTGCCAGCTCACCGGACAGGGTCTATTCACCCCTCCACTTT.

J is TRBJ1-2 and V is TRBV7-2; 7 bases are a match to TRBD1. After removal of 3 bases from V and 4 bases from J, the junction contained 8 bases not matched to a gene. The CDR3 loop spans 15 amino acids. CDR1 is SGHTA and CDR2 is FQGNSA in the germline V gene. CDR3 protein: CASSFPRGYAYGYTF. CDR3 in DNA: TGTGCCAGCAGCTTTCCCAGGGGGTACGCCTATGGCTACACCTTC.